Below are 2 T cell receptor beta chains sequenced from a single sample in a study of shared clonotypes between healthy human individuals. Assay: immunoSEQ multiplex PCR; the TCRdb copy retains only in-frame clones and omits some. The sample lists 600,000 to 800,000 clones, about two thirds seen once, with approximately 1.7% in the top ten. Sequenced material: memory CD4+ T cells sorted from blood. Subset given: CD45RA-negative fraction. These receptors all come from a woman aged 25-40 years in good health.

The V and J genes are TRBV7-6 and TRBJ2-5; 14 positions agree with TRBD2. The CDR3 length is 14 residues. Looked up from germline, CDR1 is SGHVS and CDR2 is FNYEAQ. V lost 5 bases, J lost 11 bases, and 7 bases stayed unmatched. CDR3 nucleotides: TGTGCCAGCAGCGCCGGACTAGCGGGAGGTGAGCAGTACTTC. Translating it yields CASSAGLAGGEQYF. The full variable domain, in which reference TRBV7-6 and TRBJ2-5 provide the parts outside the CDR3, is GAGVSQSPRYKVTKRGQDVALRCDPISGHVSLYWYRQALGQGPEFLTYFNYEAQQDKSGLPNDRFSAERPEGSISTLTIQRTEQRDSAMYRCASSAGLAGGEQYFGPGTRLLVL.

The chain combines TRBV5-1 with TRBJ2-3; D gene ambiguous. CDR1 is SGHRS and CDR2 is YFSETQ in the germline V gene. The V end was cut by 4 bases, the J end by 0 bases, with 27 bases between. This CDR3 is built from 20 residues. The CDR3 loop reads CASSPRGSELPDLSTDTQYF. The CDR3 DNA reads as TGCGCCAGCAGCCCCCGTGGATCTGAACTTCCGGATCTTAGCACAGATACGCAGTATTTT.